This record looks at one T cell receptor beta chain sequence and its context. This specimen comes from a study of blood T cell repertoires in COVID-19. Study-wide background: Sites across the United States, Italy and Spain contributed samples from acute and convalescent COVID-19. Sources were T cells, B-cell-depleted T cells, or PBMCs; the material itself was cDNA or gDNA.

This CDR3 is 15 amino acids long. Trimming took off 7 bases at V and 0 bases at J, with 13 bases between the two ends. The germline V gene has CDR1 MNHEY and CDR2 SVGAGI. In the original workflow: For nucleated cells, counts were estimated from reference gene primer amplification. The assay was immunoSEQ multiplex PCR, and TCRdb's table has in-frame clones only and misses some. The DNA was the basis for D and trimming; V, J and clone size are from that table. Of roughly 60,000 clones in the sample, about 86% were seen once. This sequence joins TRBV6-5 and TRBJ1-5; unclear D gene. The sample consisted of peripheral blood. This TCR came from a man aged 35 to 55 with acute or convalescent COVID-19. This CDR3 reads CASTPSADSNQPQHF. Here the CDR3 DNA reads TGTGCCAGCACCCCCAGTGCGGATAGCAATCAGCCCCAGCATTTT.